These T cell receptor beta chains were read from a single sample in a study of identical twins. TCRdb reprocessed the 5' RACE reads via MiXCR and lists one record per CDR3 protein. The table has some 500,000 distinct CDR3 sequences, approximately 15% seen once. This same sample was also taken into another study, of yellow fever vaccine responses in identical twins.

Sequencing was done on a sample of CD4+ T cells sorted from blood. The receptor set was obtained from a woman younger than 30 in good health. CDR3s include the opening cysteine and the closing phenylalanine or tryptophan. The order of the fields is J gene, D gene, V gene, clone size, CDR3 DNA, CDR3 protein. The D gene is left open where the match is weak. Not every row has a clone size; where given, it reads once, few, many or a size class.

>TRBJ2-5|.|TRBV6-1|.
TGTGCCAGCAGCCTACAAGGCCTGCCGCAAGAGACCCAGTACTTC
CASSLQGLPQETQYF
>TRBJ2-7|TRBD1|TRBV7-9|few
TGTGCCAGCGCAAAAACAGGGGGCGAGCAGTACTTC
CASAKTGGEQYF
>TRBJ2-3|.|TRBV2|few
TGTGCCAGCAGTGAGAGGTCAGATACGCAGTATTTT
CASSERSDTQYF
>TRBJ2-3|.|TRBV20-1|many
TGCAGTGCCCCCCCTCGGACAGATACGCAGTATTTT
CSAPPRTDTQYF
>TRBJ1-2|.|TRBV6-2/TRBV6-3|few
TGTGCCAGCAGTTACTCGAAGAGGCATCCGTATGGCTACACCTTC
CASSYSKRHPYGYTF
>TRBJ2-7|TRBD1|TRBV6-6|few
TGTGCCAGCAGCCACGAGACAGGGAAGCAGTACTTC
CASSHETGKQYF
>TRBJ2-7|TRBD2|TRBV6-2/TRBV6-3|.
TGTGCCAGCAGGGGGGGACTAGCGGGAAGTAGCTACGAGCAGTACTTC
CASRGGLAGSSYEQYF
>TRBJ2-3|TRBD2|TRBV9|.
TGTGCCAGCAGCGTAGGAGTAGCGGGGGGGTTAGATACGCAGTATTTT
CASSVGVAGGLDTQYF
>TRBJ2-1|.|TRBV12-3/TRBV12-4|few
TGTGCCAGCAGCAGGGCGGATGAGCAGTTCTTC
CASSRADEQFF
>TRBJ2-1|TRBD2|TRBV5-1|.
TGCGCCAGCAGCTTGGAGACTAGCGGGGCCTACAATGAGCAGTTCTTC
CASSLETSGAYNEQFF
>TRBJ2-1|TRBD2|TRBV5-6|few
TGTGCCAGCAGCTTGGGGGTGGGGGGGTACAATGAGCAGTTCTTC
CASSLGVGGYNEQFF
>TRBJ2-7|.|TRBV4-3|few
TGCGCCAGCAGCCTTGAGTCGGACCGCGAGCAGTACTTC
CASSLESDREQYF
>TRBJ2-7|TRBD1|TRBV6-2/TRBV6-3|once
TGTGCCAGCAGGGCCGGGACAGGGCCCACCTACGAGCAGTACTTC
CASRAGTGPTYEQYF
>TRBJ2-1|TRBD2|TRBV24-1|.
TGTGCCACCAGTGATTTGCAAACGGGGGGGTACAATGAGCAGTTCTTC
CATSDLQTGGYNEQFF
>TRBJ1-2|.|TRBV7-8|few
TGTGCCAGCAGCTTACTGGTGCCAGGAAATGGCTACACCTTC
CASSLLVPGNGYTF
>TRBJ2-5|.|TRBV2|.
TGTGCCAGCATCCTGGGGGCGACGGGCGGCCAAGAGACCCAGTACTTC
CASILGATGGQETQYF
>TRBJ2-2|TRBD1|TRBV5-1|many
TGCGCCAGCAGTTCAGGGGGATGGAACACCGGGGAGCTGTTTTTT
CASSSGGWNTGELFF
>TRBJ1-4|.|TRBV7-9|few
TGTGCCAGCAGCCCAAGGGGGAACTCTAATGAAAAACTGTTTTTT
CASSPRGNSNEKLFF
>TRBJ2-1|TRBD1|TRBV7-9|.
TGTGCCAGCAGCTTAGCCAGGGGGTCCTCTTCCGATGAGCAGTTCTTC
CASSLARGSSSDEQFF
>TRBJ1-3|.|TRBV4-3|many
TGCGCCAGCAGCCAAGATTTATTGGGAGGTGACACCATATATTTT
CASSQDLLGGDTIYF
>TRBJ2-7|TRBD2|TRBV30|once
TGTGCCTGGCGAGGGACTAGCGGGAGCCCTTCCCACTACGAGCAGTACTTC
CAWRGTSGSPSHYEQYF
>TRBJ1-4|.|TRBV28|.
TGTGCCAGCAGCCCTTTAGGGGCAGGGAAACTGTTTTTT
CASSPLGAGKLFF
>TRBJ1-4|.|TRBV28|few
TGTGCCAGCGGAGAGTTCTGGGCAGCAACTAATGAAAAACTGTTTTTT
CASGEFWAATNEKLFF
>TRBJ2-3|.|TRBV15|few
TGTGCCACCAGCAGACGGGGCACAGATACGCAGTATTTT
CATSRRGTDTQYF
>TRBJ2-6|.|TRBV2|few
TGTGCCAGCAGTGTCTCTGTCGGTCTAAGAGGGGCCAACGTCCTGACTTTC
CASSVSVGLRGANVLTF
>TRBJ2-2|TRBD1|TRBV12-3/TRBV12-4|many
TGTGCCAGCAGTGCGCGGACAGGGGGGGGCGGGGAGCTGTTTTTT
CASSARTGGGGELFF
>TRBJ2-7|.|TRBV29-1|.
TGCAGCGTTTCCGCGCCAAGCTACGAGCAGTACTTC
CSVSAPSYEQYF
>TRBJ2-1|TRBD2|TRBV29-1|.
TGCAGCGGAGGGGAGGGCGATGAGCAGTTCTTC
CSGGEGDEQFF
>TRBJ2-3|.|TRBV5-1|few
TGCGCCAGCAGCTTGAAAGGGGGTAGCGCAGATACGCAGTATTTT
CASSLKGGSADTQYF
>TRBJ1-6|.|TRBV12-3/TRBV12-4|.
TGTGCCAGCAGCATACAGGTATCACGATCACCCCTCCACTTT
CASSIQVSRSPLHF
>TRBJ2-7|TRBD1|TRBV5-1|.
TGCGCCAGCAGCGGCCCGCCGGGACAGATCTACGAGCAGTACTTC
CASSGPPGQIYEQYF
>TRBJ2-5|TRBD2|TRBV3-1|.
TGTGCCAGCAGCCAACAAATAGCGGGGGGGCAGGAGACCCAGTACTTC
CASSQQIAGGQETQYF
>TRBJ2-2|.|TRBV24-1|.
TGTGCCACCAGTGACACGACTAGTTTCGACACCGGGGAGCTGTTTTTT
CATSDTTSFDTGELFF
>TRBJ2-7|.|TRBV11-2|.
TGTGCCAGCAGCTTAGGCGGGTTTGAGCGGGCGACTTACGAGCAGTACTTC
CASSLGGFERATYEQYF
>TRBJ2-2|TRBD2|TRBV11-2|.
TGTGCCAGCAGCCACAGACGAGGGAGCGGGGGGAACACCGGGGAGCTGTTTTTT
CASSHRRGSGGNTGELFF
>TRBJ1-1|.|TRBV18|.
TGTGCCAGCTCACCTAGTGCAGGGCCGAACACTGAAGCTTTCTTT
CASSPSAGPNTEAFF
>TRBJ2-3|.|TRBV13|.
TGTGCCAGCAGCCCCCTCTCTAGATATACGCAGTATTTT
CASSPLSRYTQYF
>TRBJ2-1|TRBD1|TRBV19|.
TGTGCCAGTAGCAAATATAGGGACAGGGGTTCCTACAATGAGCAGTTCTTC
CASSKYRDRGSYNEQFF
>TRBJ2-4|.|TRBV4-1|.
TGCGCCAGCAGCCAAGTTATTACTCCACTAGCCAAAAACATTCAGTACTTC
CASSQVITPLAKNIQYF
>TRBJ2-1|TRBD2|TRBV4-2|.
TGTGCCAGCAGCCTGTTAAGGAGGACTAGCGGGTCTGTTATCTACAATGAGCAGTTCTTC
CASSLLRRTSGSVIYNEQFF
>TRBJ2-3|.|TRBV24-1|many
TGTGCCACCAGTGACCCAGGTACAGCGGCGTCAGATACGCAGTATTTT
CATSDPGTAASDTQYF
>TRBJ2-7|TRBD2|TRBV25-1|many
TGTGCCAGCACCGAGAGGACTAGCGGGACAAGCGAGCAGTACTTC
CASTERTSGTSEQYF
>TRBJ2-1|.|TRBV5-1|.
TGCGCCAGCAGTGGTAGCGCCCGAATCTCAACAACAAATGAGCAGTTCTTC
CASSGSARISTTNEQFF
>TRBJ2-1|TRBD2|TRBV7-2|few
TGTGCCAGCAGCTTCACTAGCGGGGGGGCAGGTTACAATGAGCAGTTCTTC
CASSFTSGGAGYNEQFF
>TRBJ2-1|.|TRBV5-1|.
TGCGCCAGCAGCTTATACCTCAGGGGATCTCTTCCCAATGAGCAGTTCTTC
CASSLYLRGSLPNEQFF
>TRBJ2-7|.|TRBV28|few
TGTGCCAGCAGTTCATACATGGGGCAGTACTTC
CASSSYMGQYF
>TRBJ1-5|.|TRBV12-3/TRBV12-4|many
TGTGCCAGCAGAGGCTCTACAGGGAAGAGGCAGCCCCAGCATTTT
CASRGSTGKRQPQHF
>TRBJ2-1|TRBD2|TRBV7-8|few
TGTGCCAGCAGCTTAAAGAAGGGGAGGGGCTCCTACAATGAGCAGTTCTTC
CASSLKKGRGSYNEQFF
>TRBJ2-7|.|TRBV7-3|.
TGTGCCAGCAGCCCCGCGGGGAGCCGCTCCTACGAGCAGTACTTC
CASSPAGSRSYEQYF
>TRBJ2-4|.|TRBV10-3|.
TGTGCCATCAGGGGGGACCCCAAAAACATTCAGTACTTC
CAIRGDPKNIQYF
>TRBJ1-4|.|TRBV9|.
TGTGCCAGCAGCGGGGCCGGAAAGGTGGGGTCGGACCCCAGCATCAGTTTT
CASSGAGKVGSDPSISF
>TRBJ2-3|TRBD2|TRBV3-1|.
TGTGCCAGCAGCCAAGAAGGCATGGGGGGACTAGCGATGACAGATACGCAGTATTTT
CASSQEGMGGLAMTDTQYF